This TCR beta chain was retrieved from a study of cytomegalovirus exposure and HLA in healthy donors. The overall study: Most donors, about 82% of approximately 400 genotyped, fell in the Caucasian-associated ancestry cluster.

PCR employed 60 Vbeta and 13 Jbeta primers. Here immunoSEQ multiplex PCR was the method, and the copy in TCRdb shows in-frame clones only, minus some. This table has about 100,000 clones, approximately 72% appearing once. The germline CDR1 and CDR2 sequences are SEHNR and FQNEAQ (reference sequence). There are 13 residues in the CDR3. Trimming cost V 4 bases and J 9 bases, with 14 bases left between them. Study observations and caveats: Among TCR beta chains of equal frequency, HLA-associated ones were more clonally expanded in a later analysis.

Donors likely had unrecorded immune exposures despite being nominally healthy when sampled. About this clone itself: Its specificity is unknown.

The chain has TRBV7-9 and TRBJ2-3; a possible D gene is TRBD1 (6 bases). The TCR was taken from a woman in her thirties or forties in good health and CMV-seronegative. The sequenced sample consisted of PBMCs. CDR3 sequence (DNA): TGTGCCAGCAGCTCAGCCCGGGACACAACGCAGTATTTT. Protein sequence: CASSSARDTTQYF.